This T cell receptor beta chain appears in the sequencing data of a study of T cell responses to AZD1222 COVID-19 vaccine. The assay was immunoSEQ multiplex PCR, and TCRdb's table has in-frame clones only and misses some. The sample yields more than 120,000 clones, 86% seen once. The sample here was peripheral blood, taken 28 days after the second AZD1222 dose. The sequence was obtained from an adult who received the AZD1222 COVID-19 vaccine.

The chain's CDR3 is CASARRGQSRQETQYF. The CDR3 DNA follows: TGTGCCAGCGCAAGGCGCGGACAGAGCCGCCAAGAGACCCAGTACTTC. The chain couples TRBV21-1 to TRBJ2-5; TRBD1 reflects the table's D call only, with no check against the DNA. TRBV21-1 is assigned pseudogene status. This CDR3 spans 16 amino acids.